The 26 T cell receptor beta chains below come from one sample, sequenced in a study of neoadjuvant nivolumab and ipilimumab in lung cancer. TCRdb's copy holds only in-frame clones and misses some; the assay was immunoSEQ multiplex PCR. Of approximately 5,000 clones detected, about nine tenths appear once; the ten largest clones hold approximately 3.4%. This sample comprised blood, obtained after neoadjuvant nivolumab, alone or with ipilimumab, at or shortly before surgery. These receptors all come from an adult with non-small cell lung cancer. Some clones in this sample may be carry-over from other donors' samples.

J is TRBJ2-2 and V is TRBV5-8; D might be TRBD2 (5 bases). V dropped 4 bases and J dropped 1 base, with 11 bases sitting between them. Germline V gene data show CDR1 as SGHTS and CDR2 as YDEGEE. The CDR3 is 15 residues long. This CDR3 reads CASSAGLRNTGELFF. CDR3 sequence (DNA): TGTGCCAGCAGCGCGGGCCTTCGGAACACCGGGGAGCTGTTTTTT.

The CDR3 DNA reads as TGTGCCAGCAGCTTGAGGGACAGGGATTACGAGCAGTACTTC. This codes for CASSLRDRDYEQYF. The chain uses TRBV5-5 and TRBJ2-7; 9 bases are shared with TRBD1. Germline V lookup: CDR1 SGHKS, CDR2 YYEKEE (reference sequence). The CDR3 extends over 14 amino acids. V lost 1 base to trimming and J lost 4 bases; unmatched junction nucleotides: 3.

The chain carries TRBV10-2 and TRBJ2-1; TRBD2 agrees at 11 bases. V shed 6 bases and J 3 bases; nucleotides not matched to a gene: 1. CDR1 WSHSY and CDR2 SAAADI come from the germline V gene. The CDR3 runs to 14 residues. The CDR3 bases are TGCGCCAGCAGACTAGCGGGGGTCTACAATGAGCAGTTCTTC. Its protein is CASRLAGVYNEQFF.

The chain couples TRBV5-4 to TRBJ2-7; 9 bases line up with TRBD1. Unmatched junction bases numbered 7, after V lost 4 bases and J lost 5 bases. This CDR3 comprises 14 residues. The germline gives CDR1 SGHNT, CDR2 YYREEE (reference sequence). The CDR3 DNA sequence: TGTGCCAGCAGCCAACCGGGACAGGGCAACGAGCAGTACTTC. It is translated as CASSQPGQGNEQYF.

The chain carries TRBV18 and TRBJ1-4; a possible D gene is TRBD1 (5 bases). Germline V gene data show CDR1 as KGHSH and CDR2 as LQKENI. Trimming pared 5 bases from V and 0 bases from J, leaving 7 bases between. This CDR3 contains 14 residues. Written as DNA, the CDR3 is TGTGCCAGCTCAAAGACAGCAACTAATGAAAAACTGTTTTTT. Translated, it gives CASSKTATNEKLFF.

This chain links TRBV28 with TRBJ2-5; 9 nucleotides line up with TRBD1. Per germline, CDR1 MDHEN and CDR2 SYDVKM. The CDR3 runs 14 residues. V lost 6 bases, J lost 2 bases, and 4 bases stayed unmatched. The CDR3 sequence is CASSHRGRQETQYF. In DNA, the CDR3 is TGTGCCAGCAGCCACAGGGGGCGTCAAGAGACCCAGTACTTC.

The chain recombines TRBV9 with TRBJ2-7; 8 bases are a match to TRBD2. The CDR3 extends over 15 amino acids. The V and J ends lost 0 bases and 6 bases, in that order; junction bases with no gene match: 8. Germline loops: CDR1 SGDLS, CDR2 YYNGEE. In DNA, the CDR3 is TGTGCCAGCAGCGTAGCTCCGGGAGGGCGTTTCGAGCAGTACTTC. It is translated as CASSVAPGGRFEQYF.

The sample holds a few counts of this clone. The chain employs TRBV4-1 and TRBJ2-5, with 8 nucleotides matching TRBD2. V shed 2 bases and J 5 bases; nucleotides not matched to a gene: 7. Germline V gene sequence: CDR1 MGHRA, CDR2 YSYEKL. The CDR3 contains 15 residues. DNA of the CDR3: TGCGCCAGCAGCCAACAAAACGGGAGGGGGGAGACCCAGTACTTC. Amino acids: CASSQQNGRGETQYF.

The chain has TRBV7-9 and TRBJ2-2, with 9 bases lining up with TRBD2. Per germline, CDR1 SEHNR and CDR2 FQNEAQ (reference sequence). Germline trimming cut 1 base from V and 3 bases from J; bases unmatched to any gene: 0. This CDR3 comprises 15 residues. The CDR3 DNA follows: TGTGCCAGCAGCTTAGGGACTAGCGACACCGGGGAGCTGTTTTTT. This translates into CASSLGTSDTGELFF.

CDR3 region: CASSSPGIYTF. CDR3 DNA: TGTGCCAGCAGCTCCCCGGGAATCTACACCTTC. The chain combines TRBV11-2 with TRBJ1-2; D unresolved. In germline, CDR1 is SGHAT, CDR2 FQNNGV. The CDR3 contains 11 residues. V lost 4 bases to trimming and J lost 10 bases, with 10 bases between them. Looking up the rest from reference TRBV11-2 and TRBJ1-2 gives the full variable domain: EAGVAQSPRYKIIEKRQSVAFWCNPISGHATLYWYQQILGQGPKLLIQFQNNGVVDDSQLPKDRFSAERLKGVDSTLKIQPAKLEDSAVYLCASSSPGIYTFGSGTRLTVV.

The V call is TRBV5-1, the J call TRBJ2-5, with 12 bases matching TRBD1. Germline-derived CDR1 and CDR2 are SGHRS and YFSETQ. The ends lost 6 bases at V and 5 bases at J; junction bases unmatched: 8. This CDR3 is built from 15 residues. The CDR3 DNA is TGCGCCAGCAAACCCGGGACAGGGGGCGCGGAGACCCAGTACTTC. Its protein is CASKPGTGGAETQYF.

The CDR3 reads CASSSGPGNTIYF. As DNA, the CDR3 is TGTGCCAGCAGCTCGGGCCCAGGAAACACCATATATTTT. The chain recombines TRBV7-3 with TRBJ1-3; no definite D call. Trimming pared 4 bases from V and 4 bases from J, leaving 8 bases between. CDR1 is SGHTA, CDR2 FQGTGA, per germline. This CDR3 contains 13 residues.

This rearrangement joins TRBV29-1 to TRBJ2-1, with D perhaps assigned TRBD1 or TRBD2 (5 bases each). There are 18 residues in the CDR3. Trimming cost V 1 base and J 4 bases, with 23 bases left between them. Germline V gene sequence: CDR1 SQVTM, CDR2 ANQGSEA. CDR3 DNA: TGCAGCGTTGAAGCCCCAGGGACCCAACCGAAGAAGTACAATGAGCAGTTCTTC. Residues: CSVEAPGTQPKKYNEQFF.

The chain couples TRBV5-1 to TRBJ2-7, with 10 nucleotides matching TRBD2. The germline V gene encodes CDR1 SGHRS and CDR2 YFSETQ. This CDR3 has 18 amino acids. The ends lost 4 bases at V and 2 bases at J; junction bases unmatched: 15. The CDR3 reads CASSLWTSGGTTTYEQYF. In DNA, the CDR3 is TGCGCCAGCAGCCTCTGGACTAGCGGAGGAACTACGACCTACGAGCAGTACTTC. Supplemented by reference TRBV5-1 and TRBJ2-7, the full variable domain reads KAGVTQTPRYLIKTRGQQVTLSCSPISGHRSVSWYQQTPGQGLQFLFEYFSETQRNKGNFPGRFSGRQFSNSRSEMNVSTLELGDSALYLCASSLWTSGGTTTYEQYFGPGTRLTVT.

Here the CDR3 reads CASSFSSGRADTQYF. As DNA, the CDR3 is TGTGCCAGCAGCTTTAGTAGCGGGAGGGCAGATACGCAGTATTTT. This sequence joins TRBV5-4 and TRBJ2-3; 11 bases are shared with TRBD2. Losses at the gene ends were 2 bases for V and 4 bases for J; bases not matched to a gene: 3. Germline-derived CDR1 and CDR2 are SGHNT and YYREEE (reference sequence). The CDR3 has 15 amino acids.

J is TRBJ1-1 and V is TRBV18, with 10 nucleotides matching TRBD1. This CDR3 is 15 amino acids long. CDR1 and CDR2 from the germline V gene are KGHSH and LQKENI. The J segment lost 6 bases and the V segment lost 4 bases, leaving 8 bases of the junction unmatched. The CDR3 sequence: CASSRREGTGAEAFF. In DNA form, the CDR3 reads TGTGCCAGCTCACGGCGAGAGGGGACAGGGGCTGAAGCTTTCTTT. The full variable domain, in which reference TRBV18 and TRBJ1-1 provide the parts outside the CDR3, is NAGVMQNPRHLVRRRGQEARLRCSPMKGHSHVYWYRQLPEEGLKFMVYLQKENIIDESGMPKERFSAEFPKEGPSILRIQQVVRGDSAAYFCASSRREGTGAEAFFGQGTRLTVV.

V gene TRBV30 combines with J gene TRBJ1-1, with D uncertain. Germline CDR1 reads GTSNPN; CDR2 reads SVGIG (reference sequence). The CDR3 sequence is 13 residues long. V was shortened by 8 bases and J by 1 base, with 14 bases between the two germline ends. The CDR3 sequence: CAVAWAQNTEAFF. DNA of the CDR3: TGTGCCGTCGCTTGGGCCCAGAACACTGAAGCTTTCTTT. Filled out from reference TRBV30 and TRBJ1-1, the complete variable domain reads SQTIHQWPATLVQPVGSPLSLECTVEGTSNPNLYWYRQAAGRGLQLLFYSVGIGQISSEVPQNLSASRPQDRQFILSSKKLLLSDSGFYLCAVAWAQNTEAFFGQGTRLTVV.

V gene TRBV2 combines with J gene TRBJ1-2; the match to TRBD1 covers 8 bases. Germline CDR1 is SNHLY and CDR2 is FYNNEI. The CDR3 covers 13 residues. V shed 10 bases, J shed 0 bases, and the junction held 4 bases outside the gene matches. CDR3 bases: TGTGCCATTGGGACAGGAGCTAACTATGGCTACACCTTC. Its translation: CAIGTGANYGYTF.

The chain couples TRBV5-5 to TRBJ1-1, with D hard to call. CDR3 length: 13 residues. Germline V gene data show CDR1 as SGHKS and CDR2 as YYEKEE (reference sequence). V lost 6 bases and J lost 0, with 9 bases in between. CDR3 amino acids: CASTVQLNTEAFF. In DNA, the CDR3 is TGTGCCAGCACCGTACAACTGAACACTGAAGCTTTCTTT.

This chain uses TRBV11-2 with TRBJ1-3; unclear D gene. V was clipped by 5 bases and J by 4 bases, with 18 bases between them. The germline V gene has CDR1 SGHAT and CDR2 FQNNGV. There are 16 residues in the CDR3. The CDR3 nucleotides are TGTGCCAGCAGCCCCGCCGCTGGAGTAGCAGGAAACACCATATATTTT. Amino acid sequence: CASSPAAGVAGNTIYF.

The chain is built from TRBV12-1 and TRBJ2-7; TRBD1, as called in the table, went unchecked against the DNA. TRBV12-1 has pseudogene status. This CDR3 is built from 15 residues. The chain's CDR3 is CASSLGTGKSYEQYF. The CDR3 region has the DNA TGTGCCAGCAGCCTTGGGACAGGGAAATCCTACGAGCAGTACTTC.

This sequence joins TRBV5-1 and TRBJ1-1; 7 bases match TRBD1. Germline values: CDR1 SGHRS, CDR2 YFSETQ. The length of the CDR3 is 13 residues. V gave up 3 bases and J gave up 4 bases; unmatched junction bases: 3. DNA of the CDR3: TGCGCCAGCAGCTCGGACAGGTTCACTGAAGCTTTCTTT. It encodes CASSSDRFTEAFF.

The gene calls are TRBV21-1 and TRBJ2-7; the table's D call TRBD2 went unverified against the DNA. TRBV21-1 is reported as a pseudogene. The CDR3 is made up of 15 amino acids. CDR3 nucleotides: TGTGCCAGCAGCAAGCTCGAGCGGAATCCCTACGAGCAGTACTTC. It codes for CASSKLERNPYEQYF.

This clone came up once. This CDR3 is CASSLEDRGTEAFF. As DNA, the CDR3 is TGTGCCAGCAGCTTGGAGGACAGGGGGACTGAAGCTTTCTTT. The chain uses TRBV5-6 and TRBJ1-1, with 10 bases aligning to TRBD1. Looked up from germline, CDR1 is SGHDT and CDR2 is YYEEEE. After removal of 0 bases from V and 5 bases from J, the junction contained 1 base not matched to a gene. This CDR3 spans 14 amino acids.

J is TRBJ2-2 and V is TRBV9, with D uncertain. Germline CDR1 SGDLS, CDR2 YYNGEE. The CDR3 loop spans 12 amino acids. The V and J ends lost 0 bases and 5 bases respectively, with 2 bases between them. The CDR3 spells CASSVATGELFF. CDR3 nucleotide sequence: TGTGCCAGCAGCGTAGCAACCGGGGAGCTGTTTTTT.

This clone appeared a single time. V is TRBV2 and J is TRBJ2-7, with a tentative D call TRBD2 (6 bases). The CDR3 totals 12 residues. Germline V gene data show CDR1 as SNHLY and CDR2 as FYNNEI. V lost 1 base and J 11 bases, leaving 12 bases between the germline ends. CDR3 in DNA: TGTGCCAGCAGTGAAGAAACTAGCAGAAAGTACTTC. This translates into CASSEETSRKYF.